This T cell receptor (beta chain) was recorded in a study of T cells expressing NK-cell markers. About the research overall: Sequencing of TCR beta repertoires drew on sorted CD3+CD56+NKG2C+, CD3+CD56+NKG2C- and CD3+CD56-NKG2C+ T cells. Seropositivity for HCMV was found in seven of the eight sequenced donors, with one seronegative.

On this clonotype: Its antigen is not known.

Study conclusions and caveats: Four donors' CD3+CD56-NKG2C+ cells were dominated by the same clonotypes.

The CDR3 loop spans 15 amino acids. Germline V gene data show CDR1 as SEHNR and CDR2 as FQNEAQ (reference sequence). TCRdb re-called the 5' RACE reads; every CDR3 protein appears as one record, without DNA. This listing includes under 500,000 distinct CDR3 sequences. Sequencing input: blood T cells: a sorted CD56 or NKG2C T cell subset, CD4+ or CD8+ T cells, or bulk PBMC T cells (not recorded which). The chain combines TRBV7-9 with TRBJ2-1; TCRdb's D gene call, TRBD2, goes unchecked for lack of DNA. This sequence originates from a woman aged 18 to 75 in good health. The CDR3 loop is CASSPEGGRANEQFF.